Here is one TCR beta chain with its context. Its cognate antigen has yet to be identified. There are no base qualities to consult, and no much larger clone falls within one base. Between the V and J ends, shortened by 1 base and 4 bases respectively, the junction contains 13 bases. Counted from cysteine to phenylalanine, this CDR3 has 16 amino acids. Only the CDR3 part of the read is kept: 48 bases, read in frame from the first base. From the germline V gene (reference sequence), CDR1 is SEHNR and CDR2 is FQNEAQ. The library was obtained by 5' RACE. The reads were generated on a NextSeq 500. To correct for sequencing error and PCR bias, the TCR library protocol tagged individual cDNA molecules with unique molecular identifiers. Both TCR alpha and beta chains were sequenced, and tight co-correlation was observed between alpha and beta sequence abundances in each sample. Processing in the source paper ran as follows. Decombinator V4 was used to perform V gene, J gene and CDR3 annotation of TCR sequences. TCRs were defined as expanded if a significant change between any two time points was detected under a Poisson model with p below 0.0001. TCR abundances were normalised to the total number of TCRs sequenced per sample and were expressed as counts per million. MAIT TCRs were defined by TRAV1-2 paired with TRAJ12, TRAJ20 or TRAJ33, and iNKT TCRs by TRAV10 paired with TRAJ18. VDJdb, accessed 1 November 2021, was searched for CMV, EBV and SARS-CoV-2 annotated TCRs, with TCRs annotated for multiple antigens excluded. The public reads were reprocessed in TCRdb via fastp at Q25 and MiXCR, keeping in-frame beta chains. Each CDR3 protein appears once, grouped with its most common genes and DNA. TCRdb assigned the V and J calls; the authors' analysis was not used. The sample table contains 45,000 to 55,000 distinct CDR3 sequences; only one count was recorded for around 7.7% of them. The ten biggest clones cover roughly 6.2% of the sample.

This sample was included in a study of early T cells in non-severe SARS-CoV-2 infection (dated by TCRdb to the early 2020s). Regarding the study in general: TCR sequencing used bulk RNA from unsorted whole blood, so alpha and beta chains could not be paired. Summary of the overall study and its limitations: VDJdb matching was skewed toward anti-spike CD8 responses and likely underestimated virus-specific expansions by missing private and CD4 specificities.

Set within a cohort of healthcare workers in London, UK, this nested case-control study involved weekly PCR testing of nasopharyngeal swabs along with blood sampling. Between 23 and 31 March 2020, the week of the UK lockdown, healthcare workers were enrolled and then followed up weekly for as long as 16 weeks. The receptor comes from an adult who was a healthcare worker with PCR-confirmed SARS-CoV-2 infection or an uninfected control (not recorded which). Specimen: whole blood. The chain was built from TRBV7-9 and TRBJ1-4; the D segment could be TRBD1, given 6 matching bases. At the DNA level, the sequence is TGTGCCAGCAGCTTAGGGGACAACTCCGTTAATGAAAAACTGTTTTTT. It encodes CASSLGDNSVNEKLFF.